This T cell receptor (beta chain) was identified in a study of blood T cell repertoires in COVID-19. The overall study: Both acute and convalescent COVID-19 samples were obtained from the United States, Italy and Spain.

As processed by the authors: Reference gene primer amplification gave estimated nucleated cell counts. Clones were read by immunoSEQ multiplex PCR, and TCRdb kept only the in-frame ones, dropping some. The DNA gave D and trimming, while V, J and clone size come from that table. The profile covers approximately 120,000 clones, with 80% appearing a single time and around 4.7% taken by the ten largest. This clone was counted between two and nine times. Other nucleotide sequences in the sample specify the same CDR3. Germline V lookup: CDR1 SGDLS, CDR2 YYNGEE. V lost 4 bases and J lost 1, with 13 bases in between. The CDR3 has 15 amino acids.

The sequenced material came from peripheral blood. The chain couples TRBV9 to TRBJ2-3; perhaps TRBD2 as D (5 bases). This receptor was obtained from a human donor in a cohort sampled during active or convalescent COVID-19. The CDR3 DNA sequence: TGTGCCAGCAGCCCCCGAGGAGGCCGCACAGATACGCAGTATTTT. Translated, it gives CASSPRGGRTDTQYF.